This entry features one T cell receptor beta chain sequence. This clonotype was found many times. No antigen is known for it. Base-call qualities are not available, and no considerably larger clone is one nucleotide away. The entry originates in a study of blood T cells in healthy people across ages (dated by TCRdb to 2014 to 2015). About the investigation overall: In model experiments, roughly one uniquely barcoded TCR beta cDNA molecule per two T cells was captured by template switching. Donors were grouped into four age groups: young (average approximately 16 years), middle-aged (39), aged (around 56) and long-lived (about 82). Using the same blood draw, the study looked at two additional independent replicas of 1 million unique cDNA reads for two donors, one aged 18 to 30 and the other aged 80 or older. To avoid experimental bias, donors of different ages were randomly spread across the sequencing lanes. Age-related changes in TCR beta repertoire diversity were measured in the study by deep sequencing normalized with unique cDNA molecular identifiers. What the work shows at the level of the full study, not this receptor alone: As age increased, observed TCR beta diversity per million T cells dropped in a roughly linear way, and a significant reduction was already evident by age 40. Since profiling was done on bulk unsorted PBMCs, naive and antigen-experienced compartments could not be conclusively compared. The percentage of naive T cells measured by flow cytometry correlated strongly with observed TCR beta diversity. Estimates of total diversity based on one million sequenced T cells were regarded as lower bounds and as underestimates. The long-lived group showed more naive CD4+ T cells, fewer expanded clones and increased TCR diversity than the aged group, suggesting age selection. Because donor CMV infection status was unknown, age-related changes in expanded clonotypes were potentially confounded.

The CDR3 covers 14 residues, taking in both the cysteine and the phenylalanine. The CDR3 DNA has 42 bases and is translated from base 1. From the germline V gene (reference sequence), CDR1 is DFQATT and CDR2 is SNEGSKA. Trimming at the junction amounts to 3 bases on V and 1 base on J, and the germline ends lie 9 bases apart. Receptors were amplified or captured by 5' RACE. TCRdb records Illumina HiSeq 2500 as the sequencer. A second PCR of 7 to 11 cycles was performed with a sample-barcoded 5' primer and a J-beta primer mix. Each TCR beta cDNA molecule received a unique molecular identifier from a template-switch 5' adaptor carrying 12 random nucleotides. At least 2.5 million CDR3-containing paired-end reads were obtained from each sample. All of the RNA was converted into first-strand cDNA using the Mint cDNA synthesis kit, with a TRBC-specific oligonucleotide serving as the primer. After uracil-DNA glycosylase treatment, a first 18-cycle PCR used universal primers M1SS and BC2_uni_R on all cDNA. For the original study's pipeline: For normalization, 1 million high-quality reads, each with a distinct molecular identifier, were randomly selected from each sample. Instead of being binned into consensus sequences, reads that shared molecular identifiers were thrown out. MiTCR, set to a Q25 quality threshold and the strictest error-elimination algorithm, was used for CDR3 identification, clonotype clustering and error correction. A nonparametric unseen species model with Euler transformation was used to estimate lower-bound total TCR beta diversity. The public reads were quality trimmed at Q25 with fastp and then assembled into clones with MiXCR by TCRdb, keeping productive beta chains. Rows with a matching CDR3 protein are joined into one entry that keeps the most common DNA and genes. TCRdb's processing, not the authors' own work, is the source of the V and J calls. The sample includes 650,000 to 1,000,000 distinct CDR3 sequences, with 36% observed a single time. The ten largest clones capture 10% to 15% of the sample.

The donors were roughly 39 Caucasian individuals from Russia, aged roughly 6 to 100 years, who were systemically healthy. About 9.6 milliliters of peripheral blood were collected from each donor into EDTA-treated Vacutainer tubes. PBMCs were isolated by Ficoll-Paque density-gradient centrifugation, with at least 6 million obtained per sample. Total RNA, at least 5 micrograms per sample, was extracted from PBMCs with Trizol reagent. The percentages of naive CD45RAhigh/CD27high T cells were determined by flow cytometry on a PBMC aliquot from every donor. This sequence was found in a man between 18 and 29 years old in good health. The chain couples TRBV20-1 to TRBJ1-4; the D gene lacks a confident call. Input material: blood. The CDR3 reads CSARVRGTNEKLFF. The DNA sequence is TGCAGTGCTAGGGTCCGGGGAACTAATGAAAAACTGTTTTTT.